One sample yielded the 15 T cell receptor beta chains listed below, sequenced in a study of lymphopenia after photon versus proton radiotherapy. Method: immunoSEQ multiplex PCR; TCRdb's copy keeps in-frame clones and lacks some. The repertoire holds 26,000 or so clones, with about four fifths as singletons. The material was peripheral blood, obtained from a patient treated with photon-based radiotherapy. The receptor source for this set is a middle-aged man with gastric cancer.

This chain links TRBV2 with TRBJ1-4; tentatively, D is TRBD1 (6 bases). Trimming pared 7 bases from V and 4 bases from J, leaving 10 bases between. The CDR3 loop spans 13 amino acids. Germline V gives CDR1 SNHLY, CDR2 FYNNEI. The CDR3 loop is CASKGEFNEKLFF. As DNA, the CDR3 is TGTGCCAGCAAGGGGGAGTTTAATGAAAAACTGTTTTTT. The full variable domain, with the rest looked up from reference TRBV2 and TRBJ1-4, is EPEVTQTPSHQVTQMGQEVILRCVPISNHLYFYWYRQILGQKVEFLVSFYNNEISEKSEIFDDQFSVERPDGSNFTLKIRSTKLEDSAMYFCASKGEFNEKLFFGSGTQLSVL.

V gene TRBV4-3 combines with J gene TRBJ2-2; 11 bases match TRBD1. Germline CDR1 LGHNA, CDR2 YSLEER. The CDR3 loop spans 14 amino acids. Trimming at V came to 3 bases and at J to 6 bases, leaving 0 bases not matched to a gene. The CDR3 region is CASSQDRGPGELFF. The CDR3 coding sequence is TGCGCCAGCAGCCAGGACAGGGGGCCCGGGGAGCTGTTTTTT.

The rearrangement links TRBV6-1 to TRBJ2-2, with TRBD1 as a possible D gene (5 bases). This CDR3 contains 13 residues. Trimming left V 6 bases short and J 5 bases short, with 10 bases between. CDR1 is MNHNS and CDR2 is SASEGT in the germline V gene. Here the CDR3 reads CASRVKGTGELFF. The DNA for the CDR3 is TGTGCCAGCAGGGTGAAGGGGACCGGGGAGCTGTTTTTT.

This clone was observed a handful of times. The rearrangement links TRBV30 to TRBJ1-4; no firm D call. This CDR3 comprises 13 residues. Trimming pared 0 bases from V and 11 bases from J, leaving 13 bases between. Germline CDR1 is GTSNPN and CDR2 is SVGIG (reference sequence). CDR3 bases: TGTGCCTGGAGTGTAGGCCCCCGGGAGAAACTGTTTTTT. This encodes CAWSVGPREKLFF.

The chain carries TRBV25-1 and TRBJ2-3; D unclear. The germline V and J ends were trimmed by 1 base and 2 bases, with 10 bases remaining between them. The CDR3 sequence is 15 residues long. Germline V gene lookup returns CDR1 MGHDK and CDR2 SYGVNS. The CDR3, as DNA: TGTGCCAGCAGTGAATCAAGACACTCCACAGATACGCAGTATTTT. Translated: CASSESRHSTDTQYF.

The chain links TRBV7-2 to TRBJ2-5; 9 positions agree with TRBD2. The CDR3 spans 15 residues. Losses at the gene ends were 5 bases for V and 0 bases for J; bases not matched to a gene: 4. Germline values: CDR1 SGHTA, CDR2 FQGNSA. DNA of the CDR3: TGTGCCAGCAGCCGCGGGGGGGGGTACCAAGAGACCCAGTACTTC. Residues: CASSRGGGYQETQYF.

The chain uses TRBV2 and TRBJ2-2; 11 bases fit TRBD1. The CDR3 has 14 amino acids. With V trimmed by 8 bases and J by 4 bases, 3 bases remained unmatched. Germline loops: CDR1 SNHLY, CDR2 FYNNEI. DNA for the CDR3: TGTGCCAGCCGGGACAGGGGGGGCACCGGGGAGCTGTTTTTT. This gives the protein CASRDRGGTGELFF.

The V gene is TRBV5-1, the J gene TRBJ2-2, with TRBD1 matching 7 bases. Per the germline V gene, CDR1 is SGHRS and CDR2 is YFSETQ. This CDR3 is 16 amino acids long. The V gene end was trimmed by 1 base and the J gene end by 3 bases; junction bases not matched to a gene: 6. The CDR3, as DNA: TGCGCCAGCAGCTTGCTACAGGGGCCGGACACCGGGGAGCTGTTTTTT. Translating gives CASSLLQGPDTGELFF. The complete variable domain, with remaining parts taken from reference TRBV5-1 and TRBJ2-2, reads KAGVTQTPRYLIKTRGQQVTLSCSPISGHRSVSWYQQTPGQGLQFLFEYFSETQRNKGNFPGRFSGRQFSNSRSEMNVSTLELGDSALYLCASSLLQGPDTGELFFGEGSRLTVL.

V gene TRBV21-1 combines with J gene TRBJ2-5; the table's D call TRBD2 went unverified against the DNA. TRBV21-1 is termed a pseudogene. The CDR3 loop spans 17 amino acids. CDR3 region: CASSSPGTSGYQETQYF. The CDR3 DNA reads as TGTGCCAGCAGCTCCCCCGGGACTAGCGGGTACCAAGAGACCCAGTACTTC.

Here the CDR3 reads CASGHLGQGGNTGELFF. In DNA form, the CDR3 reads TGCGCCAGCGGCCACCTGGGGCAGGGAGGTAACACCGGGGAGCTGTTTTTT. The rearrangement links TRBV5-1 to TRBJ2-2; TRBD2 might be the D (6 bases). The CDR3 has 17 residues. Germline V gene lookup returns CDR1 SGHRS and CDR2 YFSETQ. V was pared by 7 bases and J by 2 bases, with 21 bases between.

This clone was recorded a few times. The V and J genes are TRBV7-2 and TRBJ2-3; no clear D gene. From germline, CDR1 is SGHTA and CDR2 FQGNSA. V lost 5 bases and J 7 bases, leaving 7 bases between the germline ends. The CDR3 has 11 residues. The CDR3: CASSQENTQYF. CDR3 in DNA: TGTGCCAGCAGCCAAGAAAATACGCAGTATTTT. Full variable domain (outside the CDR3, taken from reference TRBV7-2 and TRBJ2-3): GAGVSQSPSNKVTEKGKDVELRCDPISGHTALYWYRQSLGQGLEFLIYFQGNSAPDKSGLPSDRFSAERTGGSVSTLTIQRTQQEDSAVYLCASSQENTQYFGPGTRLTVL.

The genes are TRBV19 and TRBJ2-6; 7 positions match TRBD1. Trimming removed 2 bases from V and 0 bases from J; junction bases left unmatched: 7. This CDR3 is built from 18 residues. Per the germline V gene, CDR1 is LNHDA and CDR2 is SQIVND (reference sequence). The CDR3: CASSIIQGTRSGANVLTF. CDR3 sequence (DNA): TGTGCCAGTAGTATAATACAGGGGACCCGCTCTGGGGCCAACGTCCTGACTTTC.

V gene TRBV2 combines with J gene TRBJ1-2; 9 bases align to TRBD1. CDR3 length equals 13 residues. J gave up 5 bases and V 6 bases, and 4 bases lay outside the gene matches. Germline V CDR1 and CDR2: SNHLY, FYNNEI. The CDR3 coding sequence is TGTGCCAGCAGCCCGGGACAGGGTTATGGCTACACCTTC. Its translation: CASSPGQGYGYTF.

V is TRBV14 and J is TRBJ2-4; no clear D. Between the trimmed V and J ends, which lost 0 bases and 7 bases, there was a span of 7 bases. CDR3 length: 13 amino acids. Germline CDR1 and CDR2: SGHDN and FVKESK. CDR3 in DNA: TGTGCCAGCAGCCAAGATTTGAAGAACATTCAGTACTTC. It codes for CASSQDLKNIQYF.

This sequence joins TRBV21-1 and TRBJ2-7; whether TRBD1, the table's D call, matches the DNA was not checked. TRBV21-1 is designated a pseudogene. The CDR3 extends over 17 amino acids. The CDR3 DNA is TGTGCCAGCTATAGTTCCCCAAACAGGCCGAGCTCCTACGAGCAGTACGTC. Protein: CASYSSPNRPSSYEQYV.